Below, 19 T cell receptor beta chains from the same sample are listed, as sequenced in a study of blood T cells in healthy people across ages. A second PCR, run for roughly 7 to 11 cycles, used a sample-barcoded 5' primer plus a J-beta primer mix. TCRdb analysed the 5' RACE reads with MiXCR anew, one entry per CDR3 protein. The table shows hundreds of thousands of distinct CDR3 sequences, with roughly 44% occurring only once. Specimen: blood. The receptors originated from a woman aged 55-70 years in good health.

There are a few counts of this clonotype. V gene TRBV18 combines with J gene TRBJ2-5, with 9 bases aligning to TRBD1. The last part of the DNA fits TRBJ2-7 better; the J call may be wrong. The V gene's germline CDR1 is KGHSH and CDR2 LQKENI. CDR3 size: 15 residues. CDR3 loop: CASSPEGTGPNEQYF. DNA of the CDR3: TGTGCCAGCTCACCAGAGGGGACAGGGCCCAACGAGCAGTACTTC.

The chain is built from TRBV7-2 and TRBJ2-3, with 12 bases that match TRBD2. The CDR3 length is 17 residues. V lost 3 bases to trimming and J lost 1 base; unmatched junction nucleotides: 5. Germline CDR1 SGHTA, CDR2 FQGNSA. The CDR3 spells CASSFSWTSGGTDTQYF. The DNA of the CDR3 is TGTGCCAGCAGCTTTTCGTGGACTAGCGGGGGCACAGATACGCAGTATTTT.

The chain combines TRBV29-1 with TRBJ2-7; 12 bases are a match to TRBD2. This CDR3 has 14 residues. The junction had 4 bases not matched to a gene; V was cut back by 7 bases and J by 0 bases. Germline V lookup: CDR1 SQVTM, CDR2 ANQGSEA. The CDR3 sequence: CSASTSGSSYEQYF. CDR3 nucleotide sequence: TGCAGCGCGTCGACTAGCGGGAGCTCCTACGAGCAGTACTTC.

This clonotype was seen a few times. CDR3 sequence (DNA): TGTGCCAGCAGCTCGCGACAGGCGGCAGATACGCAGTATTTT. It is translated as CASSSRQAADTQYF. The chain links TRBV7-3 to TRBJ2-3, with D maybe TRBD1 (6 bases). The V gene lost 4 bases and the J gene lost 4 bases, with 12 bases spanning the gap. The CDR3 has 14 residues. In germline, CDR1 is SGHTA, CDR2 FQGTGA.

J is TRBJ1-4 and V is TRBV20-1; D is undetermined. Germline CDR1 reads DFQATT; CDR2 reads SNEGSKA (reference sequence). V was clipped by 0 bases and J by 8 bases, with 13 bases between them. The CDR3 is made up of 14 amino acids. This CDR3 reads CSARDPWSEEKLFF. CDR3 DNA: TGCAGTGCTAGAGATCCATGGTCCGAGGAAAAACTGTTTTTT.

The CDR3 spells CASSLMVREISTDTQYF. CDR3 nucleotide sequence: TGTGCCAGCAGTTTAATGGTCAGGGAAATTAGCACAGATACGCAGTATTTT. V and J are TRBV28 and TRBJ2-3, with D possibly matching TRBD1 (5 bases). V was clipped by 2 bases and J by 0 bases, with 15 bases between them. The CDR3 sequence is 17 residues long. CDR1 and CDR2 (germline): MDHEN, SYDVKM.

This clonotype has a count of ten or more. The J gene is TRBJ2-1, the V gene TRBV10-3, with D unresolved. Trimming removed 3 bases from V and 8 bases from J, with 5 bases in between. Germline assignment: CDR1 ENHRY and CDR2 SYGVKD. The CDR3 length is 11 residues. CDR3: CAISDSYEQFF. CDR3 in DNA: TGTGCCATCAGTGATTCGTATGAGCAGTTCTTC.

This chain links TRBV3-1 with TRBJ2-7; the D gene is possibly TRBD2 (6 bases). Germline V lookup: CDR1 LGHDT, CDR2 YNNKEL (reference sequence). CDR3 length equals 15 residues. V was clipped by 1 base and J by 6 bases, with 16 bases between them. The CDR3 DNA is TGTGCCAGCAGCCAAGCGGGAGCGCCGGGGTTCGAGCAGTACTTC. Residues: CASSQAGAPGFEQYF.

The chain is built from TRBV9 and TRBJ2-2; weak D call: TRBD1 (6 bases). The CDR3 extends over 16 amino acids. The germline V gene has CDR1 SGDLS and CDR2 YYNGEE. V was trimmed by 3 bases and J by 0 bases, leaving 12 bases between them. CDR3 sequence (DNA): TGTGCCAGCAGCGGTGACAGGAGCTCGAACACCGGGGAGCTGTTTTTT. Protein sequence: CASSGDRSSNTGELFF.

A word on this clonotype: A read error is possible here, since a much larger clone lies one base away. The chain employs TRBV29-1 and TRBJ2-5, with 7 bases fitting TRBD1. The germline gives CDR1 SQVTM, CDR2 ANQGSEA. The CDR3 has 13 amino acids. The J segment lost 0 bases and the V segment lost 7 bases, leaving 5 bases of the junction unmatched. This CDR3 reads CSAMGQHQETQYF. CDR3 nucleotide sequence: TGCAGCGCTATGGGACAGCACCAAGAGACCCAGTACTTC. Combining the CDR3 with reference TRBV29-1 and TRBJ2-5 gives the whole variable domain SAVISQKPSRDICQRGTSLTIQCQVDSQVTMMFWYRQQPGQSLTLIATANQGSEATYESGFVIDKFPISRPNLTFSTLTVSNMSPEDSSIYLCSAMGQHQETQYFGPGTRLLVL.

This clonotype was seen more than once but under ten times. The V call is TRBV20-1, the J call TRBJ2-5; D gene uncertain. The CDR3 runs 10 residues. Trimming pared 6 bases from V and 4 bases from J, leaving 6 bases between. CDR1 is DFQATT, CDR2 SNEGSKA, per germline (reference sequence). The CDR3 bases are TGCAGTGCGGAGCCAGAGACCCAGTACTTC. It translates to CSAEPETQYF.

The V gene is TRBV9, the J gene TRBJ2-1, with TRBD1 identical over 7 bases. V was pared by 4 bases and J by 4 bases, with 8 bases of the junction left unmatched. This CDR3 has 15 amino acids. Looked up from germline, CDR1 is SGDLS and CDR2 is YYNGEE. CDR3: CASSPDRVSYNEQFF. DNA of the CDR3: TGTGCCAGCAGCCCTGACAGGGTATCATACAATGAGCAGTTCTTC.

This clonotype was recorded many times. The CDR3 coding sequence is TGCGCCAGCAGCAATACAGGGGGAGGCGAGCAGTACTTC. Protein product: CASSNTGGGEQYF. This chain uses TRBV5-1 with TRBJ2-7; 8 bases align to TRBD1. CDR1 is SGHRS, CDR2 YFSETQ, per germline. This CDR3 spans 13 amino acids. The V segment lost 4 bases and the J segment 6 bases; nucleotides outside the gene matches: 6.

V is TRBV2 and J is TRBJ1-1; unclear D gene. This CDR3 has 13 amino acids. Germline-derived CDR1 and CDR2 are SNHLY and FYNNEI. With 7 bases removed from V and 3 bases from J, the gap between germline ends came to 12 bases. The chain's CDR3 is CASNKGVDTEAFF. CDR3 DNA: TGTGCCAGCAATAAGGGAGTGGACACTGAAGCTTTCTTT. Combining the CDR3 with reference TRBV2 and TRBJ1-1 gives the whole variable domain EPEVTQTPSHQVTQMGQEVILRCVPISNHLYFYWYRQILGQKVEFLVSFYNNEISEKSEIFDDQFSVERPDGSNFTLKIRSTKLEDSAMYFCASNKGVDTEAFFGQGTRLTVV.

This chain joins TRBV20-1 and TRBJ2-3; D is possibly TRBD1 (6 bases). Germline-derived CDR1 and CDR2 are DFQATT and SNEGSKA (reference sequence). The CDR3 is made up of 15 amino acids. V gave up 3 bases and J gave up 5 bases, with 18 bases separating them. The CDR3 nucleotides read TGCAGTGCTAGGGGGCTGGACAGAAATGAAGATACGCAGTATTTT. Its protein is CSARGLDRNEDTQYF.

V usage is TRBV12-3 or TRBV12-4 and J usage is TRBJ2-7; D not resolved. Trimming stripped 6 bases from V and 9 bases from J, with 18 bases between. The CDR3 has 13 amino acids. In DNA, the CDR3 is TGTGCCAGCAGCTCTCTCCTCGGAATGTGGCAGTACTTC. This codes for CASSSLLGMWQYF.

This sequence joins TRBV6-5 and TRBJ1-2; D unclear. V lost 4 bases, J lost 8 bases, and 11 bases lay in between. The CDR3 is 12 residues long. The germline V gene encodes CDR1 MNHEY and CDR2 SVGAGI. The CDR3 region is CASSFGSWGYTF. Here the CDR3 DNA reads TGTGCCAGCAGTTTCGGAAGCTGGGGCTACACCTTC.

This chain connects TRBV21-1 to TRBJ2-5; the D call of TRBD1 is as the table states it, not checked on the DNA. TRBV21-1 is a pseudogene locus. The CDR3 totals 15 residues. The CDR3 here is CASSKARVPGETQYF. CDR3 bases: TGTGCCAGCAGCAAAGCGCGGGTCCCGGGGGAGACCCAGTACTTC.

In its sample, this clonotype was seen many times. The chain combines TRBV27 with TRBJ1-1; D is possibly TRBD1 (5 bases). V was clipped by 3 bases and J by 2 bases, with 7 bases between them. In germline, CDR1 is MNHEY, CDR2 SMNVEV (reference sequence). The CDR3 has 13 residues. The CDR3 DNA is TGTGCCAGCAGTTTGGACACTAACACTGAAGCTTTCTTT. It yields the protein CASSLDTNTEAFF.